The rows below give T cell receptor beta chains drawn from one sample of a study of T cells generated in artificial thymic organoids. TCRdb reprocessed the 5' RACE reads via MiXCR and lists one record per CDR3 protein. Here the sample spans several thousand distinct CDR3 sequences, 30% to 40% being singletons. The sample consisted of naive CD8+ T cells from blood. The receptors shown here come from a human donor who gave cord blood stem cells for thymic organoid culture, a cardiac surgery patient who gave postnatal thymus, or a blood donor (not recorded which). The CDR3 runs from the conserved cysteine through the conserved F or W. D genes are given only for firm matches. Size is stated for part of the rows, as once, few or many counts, or as a class when the clone is expanded.

J	V	size	D	CDR3	DNA
TRBJ1-3	TRBV7-9	-	-	CASSLVPRLSSGNTIYF	TGTGCCAGCAGCTTAGTACCAAGGCTGAGCTCTGGAAACACCATATATTTT
TRBJ2-1	TRBV5-5	-	TRBD2	CASSLGTSRLDEQFF	TGTGCCAGCAGCTTGGGGACTAGCAGATTGGATGAGCAGTTCTTC
TRBJ2-3	TRBV7-9	-	-	CASSLEGTDTQYF	TGTGCCAGCAGCTTAGAGGGCACAGATACGCAGTATTTT
TRBJ1-2	TRBV5-1	large	TRBD1	CASSSGTGANRVGYTF	TGCGCCAGCAGCTCCGGGACAGGGGCCAACCGGGTTGGCTACACCTTC
TRBJ2-1	TRBV29-1	once	-	CSVEGRGSSYNEQFF	TGCAGCGTTGAGGGACGGGGGTCCTCCTACAATGAGCAGTTCTTC
TRBJ1-2	TRBV4-3	large	-	CASSQGTNYGYTF	TGCGCCAGCAGCCAGGGGACGAACTATGGCTACACCTTC
TRBJ1-3	TRBV5-1	-	-	CASGADSGNTIYF	TGCGCCAGCGGAGCTGACTCTGGAAACACCATATATTTT
TRBJ2-1	TRBV5-8	medium-sized	-	CASSLARDEQFF	TGTGCCAGCAGCTTGGCACGGGATGAGCAGTTCTTC
TRBJ1-2	TRBV6-5	-	-	CVSSYTGNYGYTF	TGTGTCAGCAGTTACACAGGGAACTATGGCTACACCTTC
TRBJ1-2	TRBV3-1	large	-	CASSQTGPGYTF	TGTGCCAGCAGCCAAACAGGCCCTGGCTACACCTTC
TRBJ1-1	TRBV9	-	-	CASSVGGSGTEAFF	TGTGCCAGCAGCGTAGGGGGGTCAGGCACTGAAGCTTTCTTT
TRBJ1-5	TRBV6-5	-	-	CASSASRTPFNQPQHF	TGTGCCAGCAGTGCCTCTAGGACGCCCTTCAATCAGCCCCAGCATTTT
TRBJ1-1	TRBV7-9	-	-	CASREGPTEAFF	TGTGCCAGCAGGGAGGGGCCCACTGAAGCTTTCTTT
TRBJ1-5	TRBV12-3/TRBV12-4	few	-	CASSHGGSNQPQHF	TGTGCCAGCAGTCACGGGGGGAGCAATCAGCCCCAGCATTTT
TRBJ2-1	TRBV29-1	medium-sized	TRBD2	CSVSGTSAEGSSYNEQFF	TGCAGCGTTTCCGGGACTAGCGCCGAAGGGAGCTCCTACAATGAGCAGTTCTTC
TRBJ1-5	TRBV7-2	medium-sized	-	CASSPGGYSNQPQHF	TGTGCCAGCAGCCCTGGGGGGTATAGCAATCAGCCCCAGCATTTT
TRBJ2-1	TRBV9	few	-	CASSVATAGPVLSYNEQFF	TGTGCCAGCAGCGTAGCGACGGCAGGGCCGGTCTTAAGCTACAATGAGCAGTTCTTC
TRBJ2-1	TRBV18	-	-	CASSPSGTPYNEQFF	TGTGCCAGCTCCCCCTCCGGGACACCCTACAATGAGCAGTTCTTC
TRBJ1-1	TRBV19	medium-sized	-	CASSMQLNTEAFF	TGTGCCAGTAGTATGCAGTTGAACACTGAAGCTTTCTTT
TRBJ2-1	TRBV7-9	once	TRBD2	CASSRLAGLDEQFF	TGTGCCAGCAGCCGACTAGCGGGATTGGATGAGCAGTTCTTC
TRBJ2-1	TRBV7-2	few	TRBD1	CASSLGLTGIDEQFF	TGTGCCAGCAGCTTAGGTCTGACAGGGATCGATGAGCAGTTCTTC
TRBJ1-5	TRBV7-3	-	TRBD1	CASSLIPGQGIPSPSNQPQHF	TGTGCCAGCAGCCTCATACCGGGACAGGGGATTCCTTCGCCTAGCAATCAGCCCCAGCATTTT
TRBJ1-1	TRBV14	few	-	CASSQWNTEAFF	TGTGCCAGCAGCCAATGGAACACTGAAGCTTTCTTT
TRBJ2-3	TRBV28	-	TRBD2	CASSLFVVAGVPDTQYF	TGTGCCAGCAGTTTGTTTGTGGTAGCGGGAGTTCCAGATACGCAGTATTTT
TRBJ2-1	TRBV12-3/TRBV12-4	medium-sized	TRBD2	CASSRRLAGPRNEQFF	TGTGCCAGCAGCCGCCGCCTAGCGGGGCCACGGAATGAGCAGTTCTTC
TRBJ2-7	TRBV5-6	-	TRBD1	CASSFGTGVYEQYF	TGTGCCAGCAGCTTCGGGACAGGGGTCTACGAGCAGTACTTC
TRBJ2-1	TRBV5-5	-	-	CASSPRTDRSSYTEQFF	TGTGCCAGCAGTCCCCGGACGGACAGAAGCTCCTACACTGAGCAGTTCTTC
TRBJ1-2	TRBV5-4	-	TRBD1	CATGLWGQGRGYTF	TGTGCCACAGGCCTTTGGGGACAGGGCAGGGGCTACACCTTC
TRBJ2-5	TRBV4-3	medium-sized	-	CASSQGLGLPETQYF	TGCGCCAGCAGCCAAGGGTTAGGTCTTCCCGAGACCCAGTACTTC
TRBJ1-1	TRBV28	large	-	CASSFGGAEAFF	TGTGCCAGCAGTTTTGGAGGGGCTGAAGCTTTCTTT
TRBJ1-3	TRBV29-1	large	TRBD1	CSVAGTADDPGNTIYF	TGCAGCGTCGCCGGGACAGCCGACGATCCTGGAAACACCATATATTTT
TRBJ1-2	TRBV4-2	-	TRBD1	CASSQEQGINYGYTF	TGTGCCAGCAGCCAAGAACAGGGGATTAACTATGGCTACACCTTC